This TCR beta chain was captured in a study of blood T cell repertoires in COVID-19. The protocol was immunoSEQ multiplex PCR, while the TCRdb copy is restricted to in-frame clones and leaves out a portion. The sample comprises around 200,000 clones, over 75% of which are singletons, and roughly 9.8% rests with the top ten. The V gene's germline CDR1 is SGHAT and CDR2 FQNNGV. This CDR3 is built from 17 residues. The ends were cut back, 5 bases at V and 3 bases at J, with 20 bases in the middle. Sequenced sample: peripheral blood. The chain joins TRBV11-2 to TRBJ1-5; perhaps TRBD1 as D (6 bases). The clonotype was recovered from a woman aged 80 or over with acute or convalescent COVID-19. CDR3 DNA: TGTGCCAGCAGCCTATGGACAGACGAAATAGACAATCAGCCCCAGCATTTT. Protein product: CASSLWTDEIDNQPQHF.